This record concerns one TCR beta chain sequence. Its antigen is not known. CDR3 length: 13 amino acids. Germline V gene lookup returns CDR1 SGHRS and CDR2 YFSETQ. Between the trimmed V and J ends, which lost 4 bases and 3 bases, there was a span of 9 bases. The sample belongs to a study of post-analysis software for immune sequencing data. Unique molecular identifiers had been added to the TCR beta cDNA libraries. TCRdb re-analysed the PCR reads in MiXCR, keeping a single row per CDR3 protein. This table has 740,000 or so distinct CDR3 sequences, around 53% appearing once. Study-level points and caveats: TRBV5-6, TRBV5-1 and TRBV20-1 belonged to a set of roughly five TRBV segments that were more frequent in patients than controls.

The TCR sequence derives from a girl between 10 and 17 years old with multiple sclerosis. The sample taken for sequencing was blood. The chain carries TRBV5-1 and TRBJ2-3; D is undetermined. CDR3 DNA: TGCGCCAGCAGCACGCGAATTACAGATACGCAGTATTTT. Translation gives CASSTRITDTQYF.